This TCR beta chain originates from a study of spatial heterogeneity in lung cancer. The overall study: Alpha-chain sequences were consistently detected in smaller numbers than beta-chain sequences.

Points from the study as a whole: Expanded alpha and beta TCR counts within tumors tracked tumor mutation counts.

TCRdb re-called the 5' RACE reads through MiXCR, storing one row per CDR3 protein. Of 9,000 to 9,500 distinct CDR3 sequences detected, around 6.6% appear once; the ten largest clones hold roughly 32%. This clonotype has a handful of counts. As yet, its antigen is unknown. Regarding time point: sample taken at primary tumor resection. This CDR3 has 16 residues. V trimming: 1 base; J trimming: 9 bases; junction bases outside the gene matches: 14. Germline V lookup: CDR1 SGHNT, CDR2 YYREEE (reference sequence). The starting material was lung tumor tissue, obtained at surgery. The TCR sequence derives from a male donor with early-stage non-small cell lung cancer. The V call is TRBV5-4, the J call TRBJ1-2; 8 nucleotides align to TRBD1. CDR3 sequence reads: CASSLPPSRQGTSYTF. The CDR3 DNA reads TGTGCCAGCAGCTTGCCCCCTTCCCGACAGGGGACTAGCTACACCTTC.